Sequencing of this TCR beta chain was carried out in a study of T cell changes during pregnancy in multiple sclerosis. Profiling relied on immunoSEQ multiplex PCR, and the TCRdb table lists in-frame clones only, not all of them. The table shows 25,000 to 35,000 clones, with 80% to 90% occurring only once. This CDR3 comprises 15 residues. Germline CDR1 reads SGHDN; CDR2 reads FVKESK. Trimming shortened V by 4 bases and J by 3 bases, and 15 bases separated the two germline ends. The sequence derives from a female donor with multiple sclerosis, enrolled in a pregnancy study. The chain carries TRBV14 and TRBJ1-2, with D unresolved. The sample consisted of CD8+ T cells from peripheral blood mononuclear cells, taken in the second trimester of pregnancy. This chain's CDR3 is CASSPSRKNYYGYTF. CDR3 bases: TGTGCCAGCAGCCCTTCTCGCAAAAACTACTATGGCTACACCTTC.